Reported below is one TCR beta chain. V lost 8 bases, J lost 4 bases, and 8 bases lay in between. The CDR3 spans 11 residues. Authors' data handling: Reference gene primer amplification gave estimated nucleated cell counts. Sequencing used immunoSEQ multiplex PCR; TCRdb keeps in-frame clones, though not all of them. D and trimming come from the DNA, and the V and J calls and clone size come from that table. The sample has fewer than 250,000 clones; approximately 90% are singletons. This specimen belongs to a study of blood T cell repertoires in COVID-19. Across the whole study: Italy, Spain and the United States were the sources of the convalescent and acute COVID-19 samples. PBMCs, B-cell-depleted T cells, or T cells were the source of the cDNA or gDNA that made up the material.

The sequenced sample was peripheral blood. The chain employs TRBV12-3 or TRBV12-4 and TRBJ2-5; possibly TRBD2 for D (6 bases). This TCR came from a man younger than 40 with acute or convalescent COVID-19. CDR3 loop: CASGDLETQYF. Here the CDR3 DNA reads TGTGCCAGCGGGGACTTAGAGACCCAGTACTTC.